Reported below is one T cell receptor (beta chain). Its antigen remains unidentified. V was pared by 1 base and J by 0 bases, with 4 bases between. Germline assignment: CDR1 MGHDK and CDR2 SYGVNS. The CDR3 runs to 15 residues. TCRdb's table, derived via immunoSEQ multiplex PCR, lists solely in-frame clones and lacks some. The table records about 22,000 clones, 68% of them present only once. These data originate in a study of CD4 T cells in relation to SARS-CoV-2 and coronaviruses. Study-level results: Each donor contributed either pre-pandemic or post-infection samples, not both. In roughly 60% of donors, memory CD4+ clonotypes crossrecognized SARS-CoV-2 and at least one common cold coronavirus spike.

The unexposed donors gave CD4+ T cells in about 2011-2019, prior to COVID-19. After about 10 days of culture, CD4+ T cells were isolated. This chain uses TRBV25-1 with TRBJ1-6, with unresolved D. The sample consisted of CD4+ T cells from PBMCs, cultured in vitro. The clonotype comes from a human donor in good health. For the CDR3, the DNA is TGTGCCAGCAGTGAATCTAGCTCCTATAATTCACCCCTCCACTTT. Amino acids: CASSESSSYNSPLHF.